These 15 T cell receptor beta chains were sequenced from one sample in a study of T-cell reconstitution after alpha-beta-depleted transplantation in children. For TCRbeta, the library was prepared with unique molecular identifiers. TCRdb re-called the PCR reads through MiXCR, storing one row per CDR3 protein. In the table there are some 200,000 distinct CDR3 sequences, about a tenth of which are singletons. The specimen comprised PBMCs, sampled before TCRalphabeta/CD19-depleted stem cell transplant. The origin of the receptors is a child under two years old with acute myeloid leukemia, due to receive a stem cell transplant.

This clonotype was found a few times. The rearrangement links TRBV30 to TRBJ1-1; no definite D call. This CDR3 comprises 13 residues. V was clipped by 4 bases and J by 5 bases, with 14 bases between them. The germline gives CDR1 GTSNPN, CDR2 SVGIG (reference sequence). CDR3 sequence: CAWKRGQRTEAFF. CDR3 coding DNA: TGTGCCTGGAAGCGCGGCCAGCGGACTGAAGCTTTCTTT.

At least ten counts were recorded for this clonotype. The chain employs TRBV20-1 and TRBJ2-5; D not certain. Trimming left V 7 bases short and J 7 bases short, with 16 bases between. Per the germline V gene, CDR1 is DFQATT and CDR2 is SNEGSKA (reference sequence). This CDR3 spans 12 amino acids. The CDR3: CSVRVGFGTQYF. The CDR3 DNA is TGCAGTGTTCGAGTGGGGTTCGGGACCCAGTACTTC.

The genes are TRBV4-2 and TRBJ2-2; TRBD2 is a possible D gene (6 bases). The V end lost 4 bases, the J end lost 7 bases, and 19 bases lay between the germline ends. The CDR3 is 16 amino acids. Per the germline V gene, CDR1 is LGHNA and CDR2 is YNFKEQ. This CDR3 is CASSPRGTGESGELFF. For the CDR3, the DNA is TGTGCCAGCAGCCCTAGAGGAACGGGAGAAAGCGGGGAGCTGTTTTTT.

This clonotype has at least ten counts. V gene TRBV11-1 combines with J gene TRBJ2-3; D uncertain. Germline V CDR1 and CDR2: SGHAT, FQDESV (reference sequence). The CDR3 is 12 amino acids. The germline V and J ends were trimmed by 2 bases and 2 bases, with 2 bases remaining between them. The CDR3 sequence: CASSLFTDTQYF. In DNA, the CDR3 is TGTGCCAGCAGCTTATTCACAGATACGCAGTATTTT.

This clonotype appeared many times. The chain links TRBV5-1 to TRBJ2-1; 11 bases map to TRBD2. The CDR3 is made up of 14 amino acids. CDR1 and CDR2 from the germline V gene are SGHRS and YFSETQ. V trimming: 4 bases; J trimming: 6 bases; junction bases outside the gene matches: 3. In DNA, the CDR3 is TGCGCCAGCAGCGGGGGACTAGCGGCCAATGAGCAGTTCTTC. Its protein product is CASSGGLAANEQFF.

This clonotype was recorded at least ten times. The chain combines TRBV28 with TRBJ1-4; 9 nucleotides line up with TRBD1. The CDR3 has 15 amino acids. The ends lost 7 bases at V and 8 bases at J; junction bases unmatched: 11. Per germline, CDR1 MDHEN and CDR2 SYDVKM. The CDR3 loop is CASNLPGQGKEKLFF. CDR3 bases: TGTGCCAGCAATCTCCCGGGACAGGGAAAGGAAAAACTGTTTTTT.

This clonotype was picked up many times. The chain combines TRBV27 with TRBJ1-2, with D possibly TRBD1 on 5 matching bases. CDR1 is MNHEY, CDR2 SMNVEV, per germline (reference sequence). V lost 3 bases to trimming and J lost 8 bases, with 10 bases between them. The CDR3 contains 12 residues. The CDR3: CASSFLGRGYTF. Here the CDR3 DNA reads TGTGCCAGCAGTTTCCTGGGACGGGGCTACACCTTC.

This clonotype was seen repeatedly, ten times or more. The chain combines TRBV7-6 with TRBJ2-1, with 12 bases matching TRBD2. The CDR3 length is 19 residues. V dropped 5 bases and J dropped 4; count of bases not matched to a gene: 15. Germline values: CDR1 SGHVS, CDR2 FNYEAQ. The CDR3 DNA reads TGTGCCAGCAGCGCCCGACTAGCGGGAGTTGCCCCCCCTTACAATGAGCAGTTCTTC. Protein: CASSARLAGVAPPYNEQFF.

There are many counts of this clonotype. The chain uses TRBV12-3 or TRBV12-4 and TRBJ2-2; TRBD2 matches 13 bases. The V and J ends lost 7 bases and 2 bases, in that order; junction bases with no gene match: 7. The CDR3 sequence is 17 residues long. The CDR3 here is CASTELGLAGNTGELFF. CDR3 DNA: TGTGCCAGCACCGAACTGGGACTAGCGGGAAACACCGGGGAGCTGTTTTTT.

This clonotype was counted many times. J is TRBJ2-6 and V is TRBV20-1; D may be TRBD1 (5 bases). Trimming removed 4 bases from V and 2 bases from J, with 9 bases in between. There are 14 residues in the CDR3. In germline, CDR1 is DFQATT, CDR2 SNEGSKA (reference sequence). This chain's CDR3 is CSAIRAAGANVLTF. CDR3 DNA sequence: TGCAGTGCTATCAGGGCAGCTGGGGCCAACGTCCTGACTTTC.

This clonotype occurred a few times. V is TRBV5-6 and J is TRBJ1-1, with D possibly being TRBD1 (5 bases). V lost 2 bases and J lost 1, with 9 bases in between. This CDR3 contains 14 residues. Germline V gene sequence: CDR1 SGHDT, CDR2 YYEEEE. CDR3 nucleotides: TGTGCCAGCAGCTTCCCGGGGGAGAACACTGAAGCTTTCTTT. Amino acids: CASSFPGENTEAFF.

This clonotype was counted at least ten times. The rearrangement links TRBV5-1 to TRBJ1-1; D ambiguous. CDR3 length: 14 amino acids. Germline V CDR1 and CDR2: SGHRS, YFSETQ. V lost 4 bases, J lost 3 bases, and 13 bases lay in between. The CDR3 region is CASSPIGFDTEAFF. The DNA of the CDR3 is TGCGCCAGCAGCCCGATCGGGTTTGACACTGAAGCTTTCTTT.

This clonotype was seen repeatedly, ten times or more. V and J are TRBV20-1 and TRBJ2-2; TRBD2 aligns across 7 bases. CDR3 length equals 15 residues. Looked up from germline, CDR1 is DFQATT and CDR2 is SNEGSKA (reference sequence). The V segment lost 5 bases and the J segment 4 bases; nucleotides outside the gene matches: 10. The CDR3 DNA reads TGCAGTGCTCCACTAGCGCAATCCGGCACCGGGGAGCTGTTTTTT. It is translated as CSAPLAQSGTGELFF.

Many counts were recorded for this clonotype. The V and J genes are TRBV5-1 and TRBJ1-3; 7 bases map to TRBD1. CDR1 SGHRS and CDR2 YFSETQ come from the germline V gene. With 4 bases clipped from V and 0 bases from J, the junction kept 4 bases outside the gene matches. The length of the CDR3 is 15 residues. Written as DNA, the CDR3 is TGCGCCAGCAGCGAATACAGGGGCTCTGGAAACACCATATATTTT. Its protein is CASSEYRGSGNTIYF.

This clonotype was recorded at least ten times. This chain joins TRBV29-1 and TRBJ1-2; D might be TRBD1 (6 bases). Trimming removed 4 bases at V and 4 bases at J, with 16 bases between. The CDR3 has 14 residues. Germline CDR1 reads SQVTM; CDR2 reads ANQGSEA. CDR3 bases: TGCAGCGTTGCCGGGCTGGGGGCGGGCTATGGCTACACCTTC. Its protein product is CSVAGLGAGYGYTF.